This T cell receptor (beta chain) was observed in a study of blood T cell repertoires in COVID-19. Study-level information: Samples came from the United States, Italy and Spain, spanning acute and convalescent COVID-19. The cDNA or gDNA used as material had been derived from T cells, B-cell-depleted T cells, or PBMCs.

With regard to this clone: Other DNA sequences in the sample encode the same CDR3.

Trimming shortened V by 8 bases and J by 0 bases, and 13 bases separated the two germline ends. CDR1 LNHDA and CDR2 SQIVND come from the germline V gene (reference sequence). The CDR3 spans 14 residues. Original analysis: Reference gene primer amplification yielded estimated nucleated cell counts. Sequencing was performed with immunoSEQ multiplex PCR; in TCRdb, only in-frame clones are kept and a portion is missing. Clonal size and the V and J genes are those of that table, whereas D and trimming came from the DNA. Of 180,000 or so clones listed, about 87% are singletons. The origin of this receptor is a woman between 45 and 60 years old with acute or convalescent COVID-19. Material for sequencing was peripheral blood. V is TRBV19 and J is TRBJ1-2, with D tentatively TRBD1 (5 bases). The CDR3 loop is CASSIDRANYGYTF. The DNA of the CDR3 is TGTGCCAGTTCCATAGACAGAGCTAACTATGGCTACACCTTC.